What follows are 8 T cell receptor beta chains derived from one specimen sequenced in a study of CD8+ T cells in alopecia areata. RNA was extracted and reverse transcribed into cDNA as the sequencing template. TCRdb keeps only in-frame clones here, not all; method: immunoSEQ multiplex PCR. The data contain 150,000 to 200,000 clones, around three fifths of them singletons. Treatment meaning: oral pan-JAK inhibitor, 5-10 mg twice daily. This specimen was CD4+ T cells sorted from blood, taken at week 49, from a patient treated with tofacitinib. The receptors originated from a human donor with alopecia areata.

V usage is TRBV28 and J usage is TRBJ2-3; D is possibly TRBD2 (6 bases). The CDR3 is made up of 16 amino acids. Germline V gives CDR1 MDHEN, CDR2 SYDVKM. V was trimmed by 8 bases and J by 7 bases, leaving 25 bases between them. CDR3 in amino acids: CASRTPGTLSVNTQYF. CDR3 bases: TGTGCCAGCCGTACCCCCGGGACTCTGTCTGTAAATACGCAGTATTTT. The variable domain in full, completed from reference TRBV28 and TRBJ2-3, reads DVKVTQSSRYLVKRTGEKVFLECVQDMDHENMFWYRQDPGLGLRLIYFSYDVKMKEKGDIPEGYSVSREKKERFSLILESASTNQTSMYLCASRTPGTLSVNTQYFGPGTRLTVL.

This sequence joins TRBV7-2 and TRBJ2-1; 8 positions agree with TRBD2. Trimming removed 5 bases from V and 9 bases from J; junction bases left unmatched: 3. Per the germline V gene, CDR1 is SGHTA and CDR2 is FQGNSA. The CDR3 loop spans 12 amino acids. The CDR3 sequence is CASSLRGGEQFF. Here the CDR3 DNA reads TGTGCCAGCAGCCTCCGGGGGGGTGAGCAGTTCTTC.

This clone showed up just a few times. The sample holds other DNA sequences that translate to the same CDR3. The chain combines TRBV29-1 with TRBJ2-3; no clear D gene. Germline CDR1 SQVTM, CDR2 ANQGSEA. V was clipped by 4 bases and J by 2 bases, with 4 bases between them. The CDR3 extends over 11 amino acids. CDR3 residues: CSVAITDTQYF. The CDR3 DNA sequence: TGCAGCGTTGCGATCACAGATACGCAGTATTTT.

This clone was picked up a small number of times. This chain connects TRBV19 to TRBJ2-5; either TRBD1 or TRBD2 may supply D (5 bases each). The CDR3 runs to 14 residues. Germline loops: CDR1 LNHDA, CDR2 SQIVND (reference sequence). V lost 6 bases and J lost 0, with 11 bases in between. CDR3 residues: CASSDPGHQETQYF. The DNA of the CDR3 is TGTGCCAGTAGCGACCCGGGACACCAAGAGACCCAGTACTTC.

This chain links TRBV7-8 with TRBJ1-2; no reliable D call. The CDR3 is 12 residues long. Germline CDR1 and CDR2: SGHVS and FQNEAQ. V lost 5 bases, J lost 7 bases, and 11 bases lay in between. The CDR3 loop reads CASSLTVFGYTF. CDR3 DNA sequence: TGTGCCAGCAGCCTCACCGTATTTGGCTACACCTTC.

The rearrangement uses TRBV5-1 and TRBJ2-7, with D possibly TRBD1 on 6 matching bases. The CDR3 has 15 amino acids. In germline, CDR1 is SGHRS, CDR2 YFSETQ. Trimming removed 4 bases at V and 2 bases at J, with 16 bases between. This chain's CDR3 is CASSLTNRGTYEQYF. For the CDR3, the DNA is TGCGCCAGCAGCCTCACCAATAGGGGGACCTACGAGCAGTACTTC.

The chain has TRBV15 and TRBJ1-2; D ambiguous. The CDR3 has 13 residues. Germline-derived CDR1 and CDR2 are LNHNV and YYDKDF (reference sequence). Trimming pared 8 bases from V and 4 bases from J, leaving 14 bases between. The CDR3 here is CATERDKGYGYTF. The CDR3 DNA reads as TGTGCCACCGAACGGGATAAGGGCTATGGCTACACCTTC.

The chain uses TRBV29-1 and TRBJ2-5, with TRBD1 matching 9 bases. CDR3 size: 15 residues. V dropped 6 bases and J dropped 2; count of bases not matched to a gene: 10. In germline, CDR1 is SQVTM, CDR2 ANQGSEA. The CDR3, as DNA: TGCAGCGTCGCTGCCGGGACAGGGATACAAGAGACCCAGTACTTC. It specifies CSVAAGTGIQETQYF.